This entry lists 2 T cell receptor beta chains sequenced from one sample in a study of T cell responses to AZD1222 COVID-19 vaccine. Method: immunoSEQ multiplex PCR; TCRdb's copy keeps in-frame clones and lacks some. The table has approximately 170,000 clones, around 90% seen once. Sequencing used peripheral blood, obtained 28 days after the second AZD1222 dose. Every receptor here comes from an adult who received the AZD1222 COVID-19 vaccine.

The CDR3 nucleotides read TGTGCCAGCAGCTTAGCGGGCCCAGCTCGATCACCCCTCCACTTT. Residues: CASSLAGPARSPLHF. The chain has TRBV7-2 and TRBJ1-6; the D is unclear. CDR1 SGHTA and CDR2 FQGNSA come from the germline V gene. Between the trimmed V and J ends, which lost 0 bases and 10 bases, there was a span of 13 bases. The CDR3 spans 15 residues.

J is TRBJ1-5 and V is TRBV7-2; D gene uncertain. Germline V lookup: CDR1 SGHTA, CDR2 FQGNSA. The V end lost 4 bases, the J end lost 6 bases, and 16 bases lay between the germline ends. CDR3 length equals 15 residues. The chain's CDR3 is CASSSPTGRSQPQHF. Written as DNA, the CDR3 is TGTGCCAGCAGCTCCCCTACCGGAAGGAGTCAGCCCCAGCATTTT.